Sequencing of this T cell receptor (beta chain) was carried out in a study of a mutant IDH1 vaccine in newly diagnosed glioma. Study overall: At week 47 came visit V13, while visit V12 had come at week 35.

Time point in this sample: week 47, end of study. Every vaccine dose comprised 300 ug of mutant IDH1 20-mer peptide plus topical imiquimod. Patients carried new grade 3 or 4 IDH1-mutant astrocytomas lacking nuclear ATRX. TCRdb's table, derived via immunoSEQ multiplex PCR, lists solely in-frame clones and lacks some. Among about 85,000 clones, approximately 89% were seen once, and the ten largest hold approximately 0.8%. About this clone: Its antigen is unidentified.

The V and J ends lost 0 bases and 7 bases, in that order; junction bases with no gene match: 12. The CDR3 covers 15 residues. The germline CDR1 and CDR2 sequences are SQVTM and ANQGSEA. This receptor was taken from a woman aged 50 to 60 with glioma. The V call is TRBV29-1, the J call TRBJ2-7, with 7 bases that match TRBD1. The source material was PBMCs, sampled from a glioma patient whose treatment included an IDH1 peptide vaccine. CDR3 sequence reads: CSVEDKGQVSGEQYF. The CDR3 coding sequence is TGCAGCGTTGAAGACAAAGGACAGGTCTCTGGAGAGCAGTACTTC.